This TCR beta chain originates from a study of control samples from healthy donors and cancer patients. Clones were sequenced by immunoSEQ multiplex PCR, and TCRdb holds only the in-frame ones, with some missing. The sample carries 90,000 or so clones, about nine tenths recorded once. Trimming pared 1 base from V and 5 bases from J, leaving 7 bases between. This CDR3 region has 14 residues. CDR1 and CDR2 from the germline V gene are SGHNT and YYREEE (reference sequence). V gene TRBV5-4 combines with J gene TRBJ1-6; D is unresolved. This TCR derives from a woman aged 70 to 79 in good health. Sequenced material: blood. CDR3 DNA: TGTGCCAGCAGCTTGAACAGCAATAATTCACCCCTCCACTTT. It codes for CASSLNSNNSPLHF.